These 31 T cell receptor beta chains share one sample of origin, sequenced in a study of T-cell memory formation after mild COVID-19. Using its own MiXCR run on the 5' RACE reads, TCRdb lists one record per CDR3 protein. The sample lists approximately 350,000 distinct CDR3 sequences, roughly 14% occurring once. Material: PBMCs or a T cell subset sorted from them (not recorded which). Receptors originate from a man aged 18 to 35 who had mild COVID-19 (a few samples of this study predate the infection). Cell type and time point are not known.

The chain links TRBV7-6 to TRBJ2-3; 9 bases align to TRBD2. The CDR3 length is 14 residues. Germline CDR1 SGHVS, CDR2 FNYEAQ. The V segment lost 5 bases and the J segment 4 bases; nucleotides outside the gene matches: 4. CDR3 sequence reads: CASSPRTSADTQYF. In DNA, the CDR3 is TGTGCCAGCAGCCCCCGGACTAGCGCAGATACGCAGTATTTT. Drawing the rest from reference TRBV7-6 and TRBJ2-3, the complete variable domain is GAGVSQSPRYKVTKRGQDVALRCDPISGHVSLYWYRQALGQGPEFLTYFNYEAQQDKSGLPNDRFSAERPEGSISTLTIQRTEQRDSAMYRCASSPRTSADTQYFGPGTRLTVL.

CDR3 in amino acids: CASSQTDIAKVANYGYTF. As DNA, the CDR3 is TGCGCCAGCAGCCAGACAGATATCGCCAAGGTGGCGAACTATGGCTACACCTTC. The J gene is TRBJ1-2, the V gene TRBV4-1, with D maybe TRBD1 (5 bases). Trimming left V 3 bases short and J 2 bases short, with 22 bases between. CDR1 and CDR2 from the germline V gene are MGHRA and YSYEKL. The CDR3 length is 18 residues.

Ten or more counts support this clonotype. CDR3 region: CASSQRPWETQYF. CDR3 bases: TGCGCCAGCAGCCAACGACCCTGGGAGACCCAGTACTTC. The V gene is TRBV4-3, the J gene TRBJ2-5; D uncertain. Deletions cut 2 bases from V and 5 bases from J, with 9 bases between. The CDR3 is 13 residues long. Germline V gene data show CDR1 as LGHNA and CDR2 as YSLEER.

The chain couples TRBV12-3 or TRBV12-4 to TRBJ1-1; D is unresolved. The V and J ends lost 10 bases and 3 bases respectively, with 12 bases between them. The CDR3 has 12 amino acids. In DNA form, the CDR3 reads TGTGCCATTCGTTGGGAGTACACTGAAGCTTTCTTT. It codes for CAIRWEYTEAFF.

The chain carries TRBV2 and TRBJ1-5; maybe TRBD1 (5 bases). The ends were cut back, 1 base at V and 6 bases at J, with 10 bases in the middle. The CDR3 has 14 amino acids. From germline, CDR1 is SNHLY and CDR2 FYNNEI. CDR3 in amino acids: CASSEGAGLQPQHF. The CDR3 DNA reads TGTGCCAGCAGTGAAGGGGCAGGGCTTCAGCCCCAGCATTTT.

V is TRBV29-1 and J is TRBJ1-5, with D possibly matching TRBD1 (5 bases). The CDR3 consists of 13 residues. Trimming took 4 bases from V and 3 from J, leaving 10 bases between them. CDR1 and CDR2 (germline): SQVTM, ANQGSEA. CDR3 in DNA: TGCAGCGTTGCCGGACAAAACAATCAGCCCCAGCATTTT. This encodes CSVAGQNNQPQHF.

The chain uses TRBV5-6 and TRBJ2-2, with 10 bases lining up with TRBD1. In germline, CDR1 is SGHDT, CDR2 YYEEEE. V trimming: 4 bases; J trimming: 7 bases; junction bases outside the gene matches: 10. The CDR3 has 16 residues. CDR3 bases: TGTGCCAGCAGCCCAAGACAGGGGGCGCGAGGCGGGGAGCTGTTTTTT. Residues: CASSPRQGARGGELFF.

CDR3 nucleotides: TGTGCCAACGGCTGGGGGGGCAATGGCTACACCTTC. As protein: CANGWGGNGYTF. The rearrangement links TRBV2 to TRBJ1-2; D perhaps matches TRBD1 (6 bases). Trimming shortened V by 10 bases and J by 6 bases, and 15 bases separated the two germline ends. Germline assignment: CDR1 SNHLY and CDR2 FYNNEI. The CDR3 is 12 residues long.

This clonotype was observed a handful of times. V gene TRBV20-1 combines with J gene TRBJ1-6, with TRBD1 matching 11 bases. V was pared by 3 bases and J by 7 bases, with 5 bases of the junction left unmatched. Looked up from germline, CDR1 is DFQATT and CDR2 is SNEGSKA (reference sequence). The CDR3 runs 15 residues. In DNA form, the CDR3 reads TGCAGTGCTAGGGGGACAGGGGGGGAAAATTCACCCCTCCACTTT. Translating it yields CSARGTGGENSPLHF.

This clonotype was picked up many times. This chain links TRBV6-2 or TRBV6-3 with TRBJ1-1, with D unresolved. From germline, CDR1 is MNHEY and CDR2 SVGEGT. Trimming took off 2 bases at V and 2 bases at J, with 15 bases between the two ends. There are 16 residues in the CDR3. The CDR3, as DNA: TGTGCCAGCAGTTACCTGGGCCAGAACCTAAACACTGAAGCTTTCTTT. It encodes CASSYLGQNLNTEAFF.

This rearrangement joins TRBV6-5 to TRBJ2-2; D unresolved. Germline V gene lookup returns CDR1 MNHEY and CDR2 SVGAGI. CDR3 length: 15 amino acids. The V and J ends lost 0 bases and 5 bases respectively, with 10 bases between them. CDR3 DNA sequence: TGTGCCAGCAGTTACTCGAATTCGCCAACCGGGGAGCTGTTTTTT. Amino acid sequence: CASSYSNSPTGELFF.

In DNA form, the CDR3 reads TGTGCCAGCAGCGTAATTCCATCAGAGACCCAGTACTTC. This translates into CASSVIPSETQYF. This sequence joins TRBV9 and TRBJ2-5; D call uncertain. The germline V and J ends were trimmed by 1 base and 4 bases, with 8 bases remaining between them. The CDR3 has 13 amino acids. Germline V gives CDR1 SGDLS, CDR2 YYNGEE.

This clonotype showed up many times. The chain carries TRBV27 and TRBJ2-5; 9 bases align to TRBD2. The length of the CDR3 is 17 residues. Germline V gives CDR1 MNHEY, CDR2 SMNVEV (reference sequence). Unmatched junction bases numbered 13, after V lost 3 bases and J lost 5 bases. The CDR3 spells CASSFFFPSGVNETQYF. In DNA form, the CDR3 reads TGTGCCAGCAGTTTCTTCTTCCCTAGCGGGGTGAATGAGACCCAGTACTTC.

V usage is TRBV6-5 and J usage is TRBJ2-7; TRBD1 agrees at 8 bases. V was pared by 2 bases and J by 5 bases, with 5 bases of the junction left unmatched. Germline V lookup: CDR1 MNHEY, CDR2 SVGAGI. The CDR3 contains 14 residues. Here the CDR3 reads CASSYGGQGNEQYF. The CDR3 nucleotides are TGTGCCAGCAGTTACGGAGGACAGGGAAACGAGCAGTACTTC.

DNA of the CDR3: TGCGCCAGCAGCCAATGGGGACAGAACTATGGCTACACCTTC. Protein sequence: CASSQWGQNYGYTF. V gene TRBV4-3 combines with J gene TRBJ1-2; the match to TRBD1 covers 7 bases. This CDR3 has 14 residues. V shed 2 bases, J shed 2 bases, and the junction held 2 bases outside the gene matches. Germline V gene data show CDR1 as LGHNA and CDR2 as YSLEER.

The chain has TRBV6-2 or TRBV6-3 and TRBJ2-5; 10 bases are shared with TRBD2. Trimming at V came to 7 bases and at J to 4 bases, leaving 6 bases not matched to a gene. This CDR3 is built from 14 residues. Looked up from germline, CDR1 is MNHEY and CDR2 is SVGEGT. In DNA, the CDR3 is TGTGCCAGCATTAGCGGGGGGCCGGGAGAGACCCAGTACTTC. It codes for CASISGGPGETQYF.

The J gene is TRBJ2-7, the V gene TRBV6-2 or TRBV6-3; either TRBD1 or TRBD2 may supply D (5 bases each). V lost 7 bases and J 6 bases, leaving 19 bases between the germline ends. Germline CDR1 MNHEY, CDR2 SVGEGT. The CDR3 sequence is 14 residues long. CDR3 in DNA: TGTGCCAGCAACCAACCGGGACGTGGCTCCGAGCAGTACGTC. It translates to CASNQPGRGSEQYV.

The rearrangement uses TRBV27 and TRBJ1-6; TRBD1 matches at 7 bases. The CDR3 contains 16 residues. V trimming: 5 bases; J trimming: 13 bases; junction bases outside the gene matches: 17. Germline values: CDR1 MNHEY, CDR2 SMNVEV (reference sequence). As DNA, the CDR3 is TGTGCCAGCAGTCCAAAAGGGGGACAGCAGGTTTTCCCCCTCCACTTT. Translation: CASSPKGGQQVFPLHF.

This clonotype was detected many times. The V gene is TRBV4-3, the J gene TRBJ2-7, with D perhaps given as TRBD1 or TRBD2 (7 bases each). Trimming took 3 bases from V and 4 from J, leaving 19 bases between them. This CDR3 region has 16 residues. Germline V gives CDR1 LGHNA, CDR2 YSLEER. CDR3 loop: CASSQTDREGFYEQYF. CDR3 coding DNA: TGCGCCAGCAGCCAGACAGACAGGGAGGGATTTTACGAGCAGTACTTC.

This chain links TRBV20-1 with TRBJ2-1; 8 nucleotides align to TRBD2. Germline V lookup: CDR1 DFQATT, CDR2 SNEGSKA (reference sequence). V shed 6 bases and J 0 bases; nucleotides not matched to a gene: 7. The CDR3 is made up of 15 amino acids. Written as DNA, the CDR3 is TGCAGTGCGCCGGGACTAGGCCGCTCCTACAATGAGCAGTTCTTC. Amino acid sequence: CSAPGLGRSYNEQFF.

V usage is TRBV25-1 and J usage is TRBJ1-5; D gene uncertain. V lost 2 bases to trimming and J lost 2 bases, with 7 bases between them. This CDR3 comprises 14 residues. Germline V gives CDR1 MGHDK, CDR2 SYGVNS. The CDR3 spells CASSETRGNQPQHF. The CDR3 DNA reads TGTGCCAGCAGTGAAACTAGAGGCAATCAGCCCCAGCATTTT.

The V gene is TRBV7-8, the J gene TRBJ2-1, with D perhaps TRBD1 (6 bases). Trimming took off 2 bases at V and 4 bases at J, with 9 bases between the two ends. The length of the CDR3 is 14 residues. The V gene's germline CDR1 is SGHVS and CDR2 FQNEAQ. CDR3 loop: CASSLRGQYNEQFF. CDR3 sequence (DNA): TGTGCCAGCAGCTTAAGAGGACAGTACAATGAGCAGTTCTTC. The entire variable domain, with the rest obtained from reference TRBV7-8 and TRBJ2-1, is as follows: GAGVSQSPRYKVAKRGQDVALRCDPISGHVSLFWYQQALGQGPEFLTYFQNEAQLDKSGLPSDRFFAERPEGSVSTLKIQRTQQEDSAVYLCASSLRGQYNEQFFGPGTRLTVL.

The V and J genes are TRBV6-2 or TRBV6-3 and TRBJ1-2, with 8 bases that match TRBD1. This CDR3 comprises 16 residues. In germline, CDR1 is MNHEY, CDR2 SVGEGT. J lost 1 base, V lost 6 bases, and 10 bases had no gene match. The CDR3 coding sequence is TGTGCCAGCAGAACAGGGGGGGTTAGGAGTAACTATGGCTACACCTTC. It is translated as CASRTGGVRSNYGYTF.

This clonotype came up a few times. The chain carries TRBV7-8 and TRBJ1-2; D possibly corresponds to TRBD1 (5 bases). Germline assignment: CDR1 SGHVS and CDR2 FQNEAQ. Deletions cut 6 bases from V and 2 bases from J, with 13 bases between. CDR3 length equals 14 residues. CDR3 sequence: CASSSREGNYGYTF. CDR3 bases: TGTGCCAGCAGTTCAAGGGAGGGGAACTATGGCTACACCTTC.

The chain employs TRBV10-3 and TRBJ2-7, with a weak D call TRBD2 (6 bases). The CDR3 is 16 amino acids. V lost 8 bases and J lost 6, with 26 bases in between. CDR1 is ENHRY and CDR2 is SYGVKD in the germline V gene. The CDR3 loop is CAIGSLMGQQEGEQYF. The CDR3 DNA reads as TGTGCCATCGGCTCCCTTATGGGGCAGCAGGAGGGCGAGCAGTACTTC.

This clonotype came up a few times. The chain carries TRBV6-1 and TRBJ2-7; 10 bases align to TRBD1. Germline V gives CDR1 MNHNS, CDR2 SASEGT. V lost 6 bases to trimming and J lost 4 bases; unmatched junction nucleotides: 9. This CDR3 is 15 amino acids long. CDR3 protein: CASRRTGTGEYEQYV. The DNA of the CDR3 is TGTGCCAGCAGGCGGACCGGGACAGGGGAATACGAGCAGTACGTC.

This clonotype was counted only a few times. The rearrangement joins TRBV6-2 or TRBV6-3 to TRBJ1-5; no clear D gene. V was clipped by 4 bases and J by 9 bases, with 7 bases between them. From germline, CDR1 is MNHEY and CDR2 SVGEGT. The CDR3 length is 11 residues. CDR3 region: CASSSPGPQHF. In nucleotides, the CDR3 is TGTGCCAGCAGTTCGCCTGGGCCCCAGCATTTT.

The chain couples TRBV5-6 to TRBJ2-4; the match to TRBD1 covers 11 bases. The germline V gene has CDR1 SGHDT and CDR2 YYEEEE. J was trimmed by 12 bases and V by 3 bases; bases with no gene match: 8. The length of the CDR3 is 14 residues. CDR3: CASSSPGQGDNQYF. CDR3 coding DNA: TGTGCCAGCAGCTCGCCGGGACAGGGGGATAATCAGTACTTC.

This clonotype was counted many times. CDR3 DNA sequence: TGTGCCAGCAGCCACACAGGGATAGGCTACAATGAGCAGTTCTTC. Translated, it gives CASSHTGIGYNEQFF. J is TRBJ2-1 and V is TRBV3-1, with D possibly matching TRBD1 (6 bases). The CDR3 contains 15 residues. Deletions cut 3 bases from V and 3 bases from J, with 12 bases between. Germline assignment: CDR1 LGHDT and CDR2 YNNKEL (reference sequence).

This clonotype was detected a few times. V usage is TRBV20-1 and J usage is TRBJ2-3; D ambiguous. The germline V and J ends were trimmed by 6 bases and 6 bases, with 16 bases remaining between them. Germline CDR1 reads DFQATT; CDR2 reads SNEGSKA (reference sequence). This CDR3 contains 13 residues. The CDR3 coding sequence is TGCAGTGCCAAGGACGCCTTAGTCGATACGCAGTATTTT. Translated: CSAKDALVDTQYF.

This clonotype was seen a single time. The rearrangement uses TRBV9 and TRBJ1-5; no firm D call. Deletions cut 3 bases from V and 0 bases from J, with 7 bases between. Per germline, CDR1 SGDLS and CDR2 YYNGEE. The CDR3 length is 14 residues. The CDR3 is CASSGSPSNQPQHF. The CDR3 bases are TGTGCCAGCAGCGGATCCCCTAGCAATCAGCCCCAGCATTTT.